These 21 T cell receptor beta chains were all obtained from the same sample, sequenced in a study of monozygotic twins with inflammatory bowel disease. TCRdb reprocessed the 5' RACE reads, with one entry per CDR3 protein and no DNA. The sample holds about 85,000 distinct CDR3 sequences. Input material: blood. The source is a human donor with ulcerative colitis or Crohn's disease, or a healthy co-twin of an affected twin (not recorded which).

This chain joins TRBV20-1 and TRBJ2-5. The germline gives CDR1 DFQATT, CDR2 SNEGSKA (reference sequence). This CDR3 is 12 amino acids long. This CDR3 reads CSAKAAQETQYF.

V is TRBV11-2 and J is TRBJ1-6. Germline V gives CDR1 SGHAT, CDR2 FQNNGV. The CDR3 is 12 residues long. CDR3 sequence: CASSRSNSPLHF.

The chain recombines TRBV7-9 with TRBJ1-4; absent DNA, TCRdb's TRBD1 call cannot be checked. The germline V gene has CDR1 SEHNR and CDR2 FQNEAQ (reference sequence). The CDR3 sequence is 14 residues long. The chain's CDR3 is CASSLRDSNEKLFF.

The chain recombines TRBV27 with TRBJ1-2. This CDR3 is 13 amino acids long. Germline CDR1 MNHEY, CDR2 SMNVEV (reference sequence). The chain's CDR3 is CASRPRAGDGYTF.

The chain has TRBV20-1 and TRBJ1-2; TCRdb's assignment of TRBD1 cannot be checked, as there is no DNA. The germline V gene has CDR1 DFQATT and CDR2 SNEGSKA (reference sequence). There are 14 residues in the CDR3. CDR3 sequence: CSARNREGREGYTF.

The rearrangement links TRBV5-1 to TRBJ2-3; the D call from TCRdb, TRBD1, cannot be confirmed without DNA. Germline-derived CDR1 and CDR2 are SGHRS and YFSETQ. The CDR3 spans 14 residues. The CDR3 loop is CASSSFPFTDTQYF.

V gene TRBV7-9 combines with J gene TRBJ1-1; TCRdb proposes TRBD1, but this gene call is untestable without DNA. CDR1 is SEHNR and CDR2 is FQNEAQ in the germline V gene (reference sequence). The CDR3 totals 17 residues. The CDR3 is CASSPPPSLGEPTEAFF.

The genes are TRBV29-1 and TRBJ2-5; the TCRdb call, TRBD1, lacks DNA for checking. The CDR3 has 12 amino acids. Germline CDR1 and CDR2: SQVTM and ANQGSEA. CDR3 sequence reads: CSVQRGGETQYF.

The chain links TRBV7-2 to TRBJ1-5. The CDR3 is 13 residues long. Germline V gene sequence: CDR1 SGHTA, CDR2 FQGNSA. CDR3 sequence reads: CASSLEFWQPQHF.

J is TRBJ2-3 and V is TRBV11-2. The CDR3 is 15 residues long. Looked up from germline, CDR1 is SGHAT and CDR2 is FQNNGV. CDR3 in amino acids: CASSLDHRNTDTQYF.

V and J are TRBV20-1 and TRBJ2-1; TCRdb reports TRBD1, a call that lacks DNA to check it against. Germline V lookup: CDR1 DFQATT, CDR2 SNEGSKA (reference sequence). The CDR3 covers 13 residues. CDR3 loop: CSAPRDPSHEQFF.

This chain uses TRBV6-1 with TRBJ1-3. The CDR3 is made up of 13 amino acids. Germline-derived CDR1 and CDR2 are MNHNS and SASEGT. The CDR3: CASSDPTGNTIYF.

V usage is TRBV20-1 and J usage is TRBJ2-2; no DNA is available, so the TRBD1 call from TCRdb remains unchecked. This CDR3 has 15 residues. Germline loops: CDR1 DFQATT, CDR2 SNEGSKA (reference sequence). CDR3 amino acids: CSARVSGARTGELFF.

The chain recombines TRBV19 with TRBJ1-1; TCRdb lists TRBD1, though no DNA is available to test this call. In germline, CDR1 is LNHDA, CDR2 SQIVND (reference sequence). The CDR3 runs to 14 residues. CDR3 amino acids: CASSKARGWTEAFF. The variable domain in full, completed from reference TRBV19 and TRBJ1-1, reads DGGITQSPKYLFRKEGQNVTLSCEQNLNHDAMYWYRQDPGQGLRLIYYSQIVNDFQKGDIAEGYSVSREKKESFPLTVTSAQKNPTAFYLCASSKARGWTEAFFGQGTRLTVV.

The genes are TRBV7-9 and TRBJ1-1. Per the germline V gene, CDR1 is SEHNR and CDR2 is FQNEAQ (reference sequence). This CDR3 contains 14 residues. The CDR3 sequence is CASSATVDGSQAFF.

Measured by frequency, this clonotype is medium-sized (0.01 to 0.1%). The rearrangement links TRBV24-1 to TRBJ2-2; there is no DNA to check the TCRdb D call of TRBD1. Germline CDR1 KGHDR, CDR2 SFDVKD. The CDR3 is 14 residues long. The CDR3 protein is CATSTGANTGELFF.

CDR3: CASEVSGRGRRVAFF. This chain links TRBV5-4 with TRBJ1-1; TCRdb outputs TRBD1, but without DNA this stays unchecked. The CDR3 is made up of 15 amino acids. Per germline, CDR1 SGHNT and CDR2 YYREEE (reference sequence).

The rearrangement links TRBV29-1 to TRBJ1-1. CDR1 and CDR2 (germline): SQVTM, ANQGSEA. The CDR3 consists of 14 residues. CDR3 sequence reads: CSVEDPEEVPEALF.

CDR3 amino acids: CASRRSPSGGSDTQYF. The chain recombines TRBV6-1 with TRBJ2-3; TCRdb returns TRBD2, unconfirmable since there is no DNA. The V gene's germline CDR1 is MNHNS and CDR2 SASEGT. This CDR3 has 16 residues.

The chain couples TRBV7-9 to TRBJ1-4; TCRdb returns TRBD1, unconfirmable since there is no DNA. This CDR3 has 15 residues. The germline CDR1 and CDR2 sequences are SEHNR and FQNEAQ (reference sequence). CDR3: CASSPTGQGVQKLFF.

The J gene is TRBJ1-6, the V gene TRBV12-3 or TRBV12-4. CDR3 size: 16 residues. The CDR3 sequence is CASSSQGQSRNSPLHF.